This TCR beta chain was identified in a study of blood T cell repertoires in COVID-19. Across the whole study: There were acute and convalescent COVID-19 samples, and they came from the United States, Italy and Spain.

Data came from immunoSEQ multiplex PCR; TCRdb stores just in-frame clones and leaves some out. The table has about 69,000 clones, 84% seen once; the top ten hold 13%. Germline CDR1 is SGHRS and CDR2 is YFSETQ. This CDR3 comprises 19 residues. V lost 4 bases and J lost 1, with 26 bases in between. Enrolled during active infection, Seattle patients were then followed longitudinally. Source material: peripheral blood. The chain combines TRBV5-1 with TRBJ1-1, with unresolved D. The sequence came from a middle-aged man with COVID-19, enrolled during active disease. In DNA form, the CDR3 reads TGCGCCAGCAGCCAGAAAGATATGATGACCGGAGTACAGAACACTGAAGCTTTCTTT. Translated, it gives CASSQKDMMTGVQNTEAFF.